One sample yielded the 10 T cell receptor beta chains listed below, sequenced in a study of CD8 T cells in Susac syndrome. RNA was extracted with the RNeasy kit, and a quantity of roughly 0.5 to 1 ug was reverse transcribed using random hexamers. TCRdb reprocessed the immunoSEQ multiplex PCR reads via MiXCR and lists one record per CDR3 protein. The table has about 190,000 distinct CDR3 sequences, 85% to 95% seen once. The sequenced sample consisted of CD4+ T cells from PBMCs. The source of these receptors is a human donor in good health.

This sequence joins TRBV10-3 and TRBJ2-3; D could derive from TRBD1 or TRBD2 (5 bases each). Germline assignment: CDR1 ENHRY and CDR2 SYGVKD. This CDR3 is built from 13 residues. Trimming cost V 10 bases and J 2 bases, with 13 bases left between them. CDR3: CATRDPYTDTQYF. Here the CDR3 DNA reads TGTGCCACCCGGGACCCCTACACAGATACGCAGTATTTT.

This rearrangement joins TRBV7-9 to TRBJ1-5; 9 bases line up with TRBD1. The germline gives CDR1 SEHNR, CDR2 FQNEAQ (reference sequence). The CDR3 is 15 amino acids. V shed 4 bases and J 5 bases; nucleotides not matched to a gene: 6. As DNA, the CDR3 is TGTGCCAGCAGCTGGGGACAGGGAAGTTATCAGCCCCAGCATTTT. It codes for CASSWGQGSYQPQHF.

The chain recombines TRBV7-2 with TRBJ2-3; TRBD2 matches 12 bases. The CDR3 is 16 amino acids. With 5 bases clipped from V and 2 bases from J, the junction kept 5 bases outside the gene matches. Germline V lookup: CDR1 SGHTA, CDR2 FQGNSA. The CDR3 reads CASSQLAGGYTDTQYF. The CDR3 DNA sequence: TGTGCCAGCAGCCAACTAGCGGGGGGATACACAGATACGCAGTATTTT.

V and J are TRBV9 and TRBJ2-3; TRBD1 agrees at 8 bases. This CDR3 spans 16 amino acids. With 1 base clipped from V and 3 bases from J, the junction kept 7 bases outside the gene matches. The V gene's germline CDR1 is SGDLS and CDR2 YYNGEE. DNA of the CDR3: TGTGCCAGCAGCGTACTAGACAGGGGAGGAACAGATACGCAGTATTTT. Encoded protein: CASSVLDRGGTDTQYF. The full variable domain, in which reference TRBV9 and TRBJ2-3 provide the parts outside the CDR3, is DSGVTQTPKHLITATGQRVTLRCSPRSGDLSVYWYQQSLDQGLQFLIQYYNGEERAKGNILERFSAQQFPDLHSELNLSSLELGDSALYFCASSVLDRGGTDTQYFGPGTRLTVL.

J is TRBJ2-4 and V is TRBV2, with D possibly matching TRBD1 (5 bases). Trimming took 8 bases from V and 6 from J, leaving 11 bases between them. The CDR3 loop spans 12 amino acids. The V gene's germline CDR1 is SNHLY and CDR2 FYNNEI. Here the CDR3 DNA reads TGTGCCAGCGGCTGGCAGGGAAACATTCAGTACTTC. This codes for CASGWQGNIQYF.

This clonotype was counted only a few times. The rearrangement uses TRBV28 and TRBJ2-5, with 8 bases lining up with TRBD2. Germline trimming cut 5 bases from V and 3 bases from J; bases unmatched to any gene: 5. This CDR3 has 14 residues. The germline V gene has CDR1 MDHEN and CDR2 SYDVKM. Here the CDR3 DNA reads TGTGCCAGCAGTCCCCCGGGACTAGAAGAGACCCAGTACTTC. It encodes CASSPPGLEETQYF.

V usage is TRBV7-3 and J usage is TRBJ2-1, with 9 nucleotides matching TRBD1. CDR3 length: 15 amino acids. Germline V gene sequence: CDR1 SGHTA, CDR2 FQGTGA. V was pared by 4 bases and J by 9 bases, with 10 bases of the junction left unmatched. CDR3 amino acids: CASSSLDRGLSEQFF. The CDR3 DNA follows: TGTGCCAGCAGCTCTCTGGACAGGGGTTTGAGTGAGCAGTTCTTC.

The rearrangement links TRBV18 to TRBJ2-7; D may be TRBD2 (5 bases). V was clipped by 2 bases and J by 1 base, with 12 bases between them. CDR1 KGHSH and CDR2 LQKENI come from the germline V gene. This CDR3 is 15 amino acids long. The CDR3 coding sequence is TGTGCCAGCTCACCAGAGGCGACTATATCCTACGAGCAGTACTTC. Translated, it gives CASSPEATISYEQYF.

The rearrangement joins TRBV4-2 to TRBJ2-2, with a tentative D call TRBD2 (6 bases). The V gene's germline CDR1 is LGHNA and CDR2 YNFKEQ. This CDR3 is 17 amino acids long. V lost 0 bases and J lost 3, with 14 bases in between. CDR3 residues: CASSQDRRDGDTGELFF. In DNA, the CDR3 is TGTGCCAGCAGCCAAGATAGGAGGGACGGGGACACCGGGGAGCTGTTTTTT.

The chain links TRBV27 to TRBJ2-5; D unclear. The V gene lost 0 bases and the J gene lost 2 bases, with 10 bases spanning the gap. Germline V gene lookup returns CDR1 MNHEY and CDR2 SMNVEV (reference sequence). This CDR3 has 15 residues. DNA of the CDR3: TGTGCCAGCAGTTTATCGGGGTGGCAGCAAGAGACCCAGTACTTC. Its translation: CASSLSGWQQETQYF.